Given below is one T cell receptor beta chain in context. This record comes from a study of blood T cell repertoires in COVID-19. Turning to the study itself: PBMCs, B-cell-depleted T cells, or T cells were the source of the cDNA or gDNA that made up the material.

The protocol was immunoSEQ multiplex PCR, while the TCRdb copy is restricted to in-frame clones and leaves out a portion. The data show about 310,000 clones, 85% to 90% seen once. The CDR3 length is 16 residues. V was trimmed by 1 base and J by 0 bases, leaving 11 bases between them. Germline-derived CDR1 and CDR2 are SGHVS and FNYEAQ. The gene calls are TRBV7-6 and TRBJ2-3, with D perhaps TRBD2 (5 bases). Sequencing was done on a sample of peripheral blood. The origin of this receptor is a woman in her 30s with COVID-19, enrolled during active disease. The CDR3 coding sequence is TGTGCCAGCAGCTTAGAACCTTGGACTAGCACAGATACGCAGTATTTT. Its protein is CASSLEPWTSTDTQYF.